The 24 T cell receptor beta chains in this list originate from one sample, sequenced in a study of T cell repertoires in cytomegalovirus infection. Each CDR3 protein gets one entry after TCRdb re-called the reads with MiXCR. The sample yields hundreds of thousands of distinct CDR3 sequences, around 35% seen once. Antigen specificity for these receptors is unknown. Sequenced material: cultured PBMCs, taken from culture after CMV antigen stimulation. These receptor sequences come from a human donor in good health (CMV status not recorded). Some clones in this sample may be carry-over from other donors' samples.

This clonotype came up a few times. The gene calls are TRBV7-2 and TRBJ2-3; D call uncertain. The CDR3 extends over 15 amino acids. Germline lookup yields CDR1 SGHTA and CDR2 FQGNSA. The V and J ends lost 1 base and 2 bases respectively, with 10 bases between them. The CDR3 here is CASSLGPADTDTQYF. The CDR3 DNA sequence: TGTGCCAGCAGCTTAGGGCCAGCAGACACAGATACGCAGTATTTT.

V and J are TRBV7-9 and TRBJ1-5; no firm D call. The CDR3 covers 17 residues. Trimming shortened V by 5 bases and J by 4 bases, and 21 bases separated the two germline ends. Per germline, CDR1 SEHNR and CDR2 FQNEAQ (reference sequence). Here the CDR3 reads CASSPGLVARENQPQHF. CDR3 sequence (DNA): TGTGCCAGCAGCCCGGGCTTGGTGGCGAGGGAAAATCAGCCCCAGCATTTT.

The chain is built from TRBV5-6 and TRBJ1-4; TRBD1 is a possible D gene (5 bases). V lost 3 bases, J lost 8 bases, and 20 bases lay in between. Germline-derived CDR1 and CDR2 are SGHDT and YYEEEE. The CDR3 is made up of 16 amino acids. CDR3 DNA: TGTGCCAGCAGCTCGCCCCTGGGACCCAACAAAGAAAAACTGTTTTTT. It yields the protein CASSSPLGPNKEKLFF.

The V gene is TRBV7-2, the J gene TRBJ2-1; the match to TRBD1 covers 8 bases. CDR3 length equals 17 residues. CDR1 SGHTA and CDR2 FQGNSA come from the germline V gene. Losses at the gene ends were 5 bases for V and 9 bases for J; bases not matched to a gene: 18. CDR3 sequence: CASSLTGTGYIMREQFF. CDR3 DNA: TGTGCCAGCAGCCTCACCGGGACAGGTTATATCATGCGTGAGCAGTTCTTC.

This clonotype was detected only a few times. This chain links TRBV10-3 with TRBJ2-7; a possible D gene is TRBD1 (5 bases). Germline-derived CDR1 and CDR2 are ENHRY and SYGVKD. CDR3 length equals 15 residues. Trimming took off 4 bases at V and 0 bases at J, with 13 bases between the two ends. CDR3 loop: CAISGTTAFSYEQYF. The CDR3 coding sequence is TGTGCCATCAGTGGGACGACAGCTTTCTCCTACGAGCAGTACTTC.

This clonotype was counted only a few times. The CDR3 reads CASSPLNYGYTF. Here the CDR3 DNA reads TGTGCCAGCAGCCCATTGAACTATGGCTACACCTTC. The chain links TRBV5-6 to TRBJ1-2; no firm D call. Germline V gene data show CDR1 as SGHDT and CDR2 as YYEEEE. The CDR3 consists of 12 residues. Trimming took 4 bases from V and 2 from J, leaving 6 bases between them.

The chain employs TRBV5-1 and TRBJ2-1, with 15 bases that match TRBD2. The CDR3 extends over 17 amino acids. V trimming: 3 bases; J trimming: 3 bases; junction bases outside the gene matches: 4. Germline V gene data show CDR1 as SGHRS and CDR2 as YFSETQ. The CDR3 nucleotides read TGCGCCAGCAGCTGGGGACTAGCGGGAGGAAACTACAATGAGCAGTTCTTC. It encodes CASSWGLAGGNYNEQFF.

This chain connects TRBV7-9 to TRBJ2-1, with TRBD2 identical over 7 bases. After removal of 1 base from V and 7 bases from J, the junction contained 7 bases not matched to a gene. This CDR3 comprises 15 residues. Germline assignment: CDR1 SEHNR and CDR2 FQNEAQ (reference sequence). DNA of the CDR3: TGTGCCAGCAGCTTAGGCCAACGCGGGAGAAATGAGCAGTTCTTC. Translating gives CASSLGQRGRNEQFF. Together with reference TRBV7-9 and TRBJ2-1, the CDR3 gives the full variable domain: DTGVSQNPRHKITKRGQNVTFRCDPISEHNRLYWYRQTLGQGPEFLTYFQNEAQLEKSRLLSDRFSAERPKGSFSTLEIQRTEQGDSAMYLCASSLGQRGRNEQFFGPGTRLTVL.

Only a few counts were recorded for this clonotype. The rearrangement joins TRBV19 to TRBJ1-5; TRBD1 matches 7 bases. With V trimmed by 7 bases and J by 7 bases, 13 bases remained unmatched. Germline CDR1 and CDR2: LNHDA and SQIVND (reference sequence). The CDR3 contains 15 residues. CDR3 bases: TGTGCCAGTACCCCAAGAGACAGGGTTGAACAGCCCCAGCATTTT. Translation gives CASTPRDRVEQPQHF.

This clonotype has just one count. The V and J genes are TRBV4-3 and TRBJ2-7; 7 nucleotides match TRBD1. With V trimmed by 3 bases and J by 1 base, 6 bases remained unmatched. This CDR3 contains 15 residues. CDR1 is LGHNA, CDR2 YSLEER, per germline. CDR3: CASSHRQGWSYEQYF. CDR3 bases: TGCGCCAGCAGCCACCGACAGGGATGGTCCTACGAGCAGTACTTC.

This clonotype was counted between two and nine times. The chain links TRBV20-1 to TRBJ2-1; 13 bases fit TRBD2. The CDR3 totals 17 residues. Germline loops: CDR1 DFQATT, CDR2 SNEGSKA (reference sequence). V lost 6 bases, J lost 6 bases, and 14 bases stayed unmatched. CDR3 sequence reads: CSAGKTSGRAKGNEQFF. The CDR3, as DNA: TGCAGTGCCGGAAAAACTAGCGGGAGGGCCAAGGGCAATGAGCAGTTCTTC.

This clonotype came up a few times. V gene TRBV6-2 or TRBV6-3 combines with J gene TRBJ2-5; TRBD2 aligns across 7 bases. CDR1 MNHEY and CDR2 SVGEGT come from the germline V gene. J gave up 5 bases and V 4 bases, and 10 bases lay outside the gene matches. The CDR3 extends over 15 amino acids. In nucleotides, the CDR3 is TGTGCCAGCAGTTCCCCAAATGCGGGAGCGGAGACCCAGTACTTC. It codes for CASSSPNAGAETQYF.

J is TRBJ2-3 and V is TRBV9; D is uncertain. This CDR3 spans 12 amino acids. V lost 0 bases, J lost 8 bases, and 7 bases lay in between. The germline V gene has CDR1 SGDLS and CDR2 YYNGEE. The CDR3 spells CASSVEDGTQYF. DNA of the CDR3: TGTGCCAGCAGCGTAGAAGACGGTACGCAGTATTTT.

Comments on this clonotype: This could be a read error, since a much larger clone is one nucleotide away. The chain is built from TRBV11-1 and TRBJ2-5; D unclear. Trimming shortened V by 1 base and J by 3 bases, and 6 bases separated the two germline ends. The CDR3 is 13 amino acids. CDR1 and CDR2 (germline): SGHAT, FQDESV (reference sequence). The CDR3 loop reads CASSLVGKETQYF. In DNA, the CDR3 is TGTGCCAGCAGCTTAGTGGGCAAAGAGACCCAGTACTTC. Full variable domain (missing parts from reference TRBV11-1 and TRBJ2-5): EAEVAQSPRYKITEKSQAVAFWCDPISGHATLYWYRQILGQGPELLVQFQDESVVDDSQLPKDRFSAERLKGVDSTLKIQPAELGDSAMYLCASSLVGKETQYFGPGTRLLVL.

The table lists this clonotype with a few counts. V gene TRBV29-1 combines with J gene TRBJ1-2; 7 bases agree with TRBD1. V dropped 6 bases and J dropped 4; count of bases not matched to a gene: 11. The CDR3 is made up of 14 amino acids. Germline values: CDR1 SQVTM, CDR2 ANQGSEA. Here the CDR3 reads CSVYRDSLPYGYTF. The CDR3 DNA sequence: TGCAGCGTCTACCGGGACAGCCTTCCCTATGGCTACACCTTC. The full variable domain, rest sourced from reference TRBV29-1 and TRBJ1-2, is SAVISQKPSRDICQRGTSLTIQCQVDSQVTMMFWYRQQPGQSLTLIATANQGSEATYESGFVIDKFPISRPNLTFSTLTVSNMSPEDSSIYLCSVYRDSLPYGYTFGSGTRLTVV.

This clonotype was found many times. This chain joins TRBV7-2 and TRBJ2-5; maybe TRBD1 (6 bases). V was shortened by 1 base and J by 4 bases, with 25 bases between the two germline ends. The germline V gene has CDR1 SGHTA and CDR2 FQGNSA. The CDR3 has 19 residues. The CDR3 DNA sequence: TGTGCCAGCAGCTTAGTAGGGGGACCAACCCCGGGCAATTCAGAGACCCAGTACTTC. This translates into CASSLVGGPTPGNSETQYF.

The chain employs TRBV19 and TRBJ1-4; possible D gene TRBD1, 6 bases. This CDR3 has 14 amino acids. Germline CDR1 is LNHDA and CDR2 is SQIVND (reference sequence). Trimming left V 3 bases short and J 8 bases short, with 13 bases between. Here the CDR3 reads CASSISQTGEKLFF. The CDR3 nucleotides read TGTGCCAGTAGTATCTCCCAGACAGGAGAAAAACTGTTTTTT.

The chain couples TRBV9 to TRBJ1-6, with D hard to call. Germline CDR1 reads SGDLS; CDR2 reads YYNGEE. The CDR3 sequence is 13 residues long. Trimming took 2 bases from V and 6 from J, leaving 6 bases between them. This chain's CDR3 is CASSVLINSPLHF. The DNA for the CDR3 is TGTGCCAGCAGCGTTCTGATTAATTCACCCCTCCACTTT.

The gene calls are TRBV5-1 and TRBJ2-1, with D maybe TRBD2 (7 bases). The CDR3 is 18 amino acids. Germline V lookup: CDR1 SGHRS, CDR2 YFSETQ. V dropped 1 base and J dropped 0 bases, with 17 bases sitting between them. CDR3 loop: CASSLRGGTISSYNEQFF. The CDR3 nucleotides read TGCGCCAGCAGCTTGAGAGGGGGGACTATTAGCTCCTACAATGAGCAGTTCTTC.

The chain combines TRBV6-2 or TRBV6-3 with TRBJ1-5, with 7 positions matching TRBD1. CDR3 size: 15 residues. V was clipped by 2 bases and J by 5 bases; unmatched bases: 6. Germline V CDR1 and CDR2: MNHEY, SVGEGT. CDR3: CASSYRHRGHQPQHF. CDR3 DNA: TGTGCCAGCAGTTACCGGCACAGGGGCCATCAGCCCCAGCATTTT.

This clonotype was counted a few times. This sequence joins TRBV6-5 and TRBJ2-1; D gene unclear. CDR3 size: 17 residues. The V gene's germline CDR1 is MNHEY and CDR2 SVGAGI. Trimming pared 2 bases from V and 0 bases from J, leaving 14 bases between. DNA of the CDR3: TGTGCCAGCAGTTACGACCGCCGCGTCCTCTCCTACAATGAGCAGTTCTTC. This sequence encodes CASSYDRRVLSYNEQFF.

The chain combines TRBV20-1 with TRBJ2-4, with TRBD1 matching over 7 bases. Germline loops: CDR1 DFQATT, CDR2 SNEGSKA (reference sequence). With 0 bases clipped from V and 2 bases from J, the junction kept 7 bases outside the gene matches. The length of the CDR3 is 16 residues. CDR3 coding DNA: TGCAGTGCTAGAGAAAAATTACAGGGGACCAAAAACATTCAGTACTTC. It translates to CSAREKLQGTKNIQYF.

In this sample, this clonotype turned up a few times. The chain couples TRBV28 to TRBJ2-1, with a weak D call TRBD2 (5 bases). This CDR3 spans 14 amino acids. CDR1 is MDHEN, CDR2 SYDVKM, per germline. Trimming stripped 5 bases from V and 9 bases from J, with 17 bases between. The CDR3 loop is CASSPRGGGSEQFF. The DNA for the CDR3 is TGTGCCAGCAGTCCCCGGGGTGGCGGCAGTGAGCAGTTCTTC. Full variable domain (missing parts from reference TRBV28 and TRBJ2-1): DVKVTQSSRYLVKRTGEKVFLECVQDMDHENMFWYRQDPGLGLRLIYFSYDVKMKEKGDIPEGYSVSREKKERFSLILESASTNQTSMYLCASSPRGGGSEQFFGPGTRLTVL.

Many counts were recorded for this clonotype. The chain links TRBV7-2 to TRBJ2-7, with 10 bases fitting TRBD2. The length of the CDR3 is 16 residues. Losses at the gene ends were 1 base for V and 4 bases for J; bases not matched to a gene: 7. CDR1 is SGHTA, CDR2 FQGNSA, per germline. The CDR3 DNA is TGTGCCAGCAGCTTAGGAGGCCTAGCGGGAGCATACGAGCAGTACGTC. It is translated as CASSLGGLAGAYEQYV.